Below, 32 T cell receptor beta chains from the same sample are listed, as sequenced in a study of blood T cell repertoires in COVID-19. The assay was immunoSEQ multiplex PCR, and TCRdb's table has in-frame clones only and misses some. This sample has some 150,000 clones, with around 86% found just once. Source material: PBMCs or T cells enriched from blood (not recorded which). These receptor sequences come from a man in his fifties or sixties who had recovered from COVID-19.

On this clone: The sample carries other DNA sequences with the same CDR3. V is TRBV7-2 and J is TRBJ1-2; 9 bases map to TRBD1. The CDR3 length is 13 residues. Trimming at V came to 4 bases and at J to 5 bases, leaving 2 bases not matched to a gene. Germline CDR1 reads SGHTA; CDR2 reads FQGNSA. The CDR3 nucleotides are TGTGCCAGCAGCTCGGGACAGGGTTATGGCTACACCTTC. It encodes CASSSGQGYGYTF. Filled out from reference TRBV7-2 and TRBJ1-2, the complete variable domain reads GAGVSQSPSNKVTEKGKDVELRCDPISGHTALYWYRQSLGQGLEFLIYFQGNSAPDKSGLPSDRFSAERTGGSVSTLTIQRTQQEDSAVYLCASSSGQGYGYTFGSGTRLTVV.

The rearrangement links TRBV10-2 to TRBJ2-6; 7 bases line up with TRBD2. With 5 bases clipped from V and 1 base from J, the junction kept 5 bases outside the gene matches. This CDR3 spans 16 amino acids. Germline CDR1 and CDR2: WSHSY and SAAADI. The CDR3 sequence is CASSIAGTSGANVLTF. For the CDR3, the DNA is TGCGCCAGCAGTATAGCGGGTACTTCTGGGGCCAACGTCCTGACTTTC.

The chain is built from TRBV4-1 and TRBJ2-3, with 15 bases lining up with TRBD2. Trimming cost V 2 bases and J 3 bases; bases outside gene matches: 3. There are 17 residues in the CDR3. Per germline, CDR1 MGHRA and CDR2 YSYEKL. This CDR3 is CASSQRTSGGETDTQYF. The CDR3 region has the DNA TGCGCCAGCAGCCAAAGGACTAGCGGGGGGGAGACAGATACGCAGTATTTT.

The gene calls are TRBV6-2 or TRBV6-3 and TRBJ1-5, with D possibly TRBD1 on 5 matching bases. The ends were cut back, 2 bases at V and 5 bases at J, with 13 bases in the middle. The CDR3 is 15 amino acids. Per the germline V gene, CDR1 is MNHEY and CDR2 is SVGEGT. The CDR3 region is CASSYRQGDYQPQHF. The CDR3 region has the DNA TGTGCCAGCAGTTACCGGCAGGGTGACTATCAGCCCCAGCATTTT.

The chain joins TRBV7-3 to TRBJ2-1, with TRBD1 as a possible D gene (6 bases). CDR3 length equals 13 residues. Trimming took 5 bases from V and 7 from J, leaving 12 bases between them. CDR1 is SGHTA, CDR2 FQGTGA, per germline. The CDR3 sequence: CASSRGGWNEQFF. The CDR3 bases are TGTGCCAGCAGCCGAGGGGGTTGGAATGAGCAGTTCTTC.

The genes are TRBV9 and TRBJ2-3; 9 nucleotides match TRBD1. With 0 bases clipped from V and 0 bases from J, the junction kept 8 bases outside the gene matches. Germline values: CDR1 SGDLS, CDR2 YYNGEE. This CDR3 is 18 amino acids long. The CDR3, as DNA: TGTGCCAGCAGCGTAGGCGGGACAGGGCAAGCTAGCACAGATACGCAGTATTTT. It is translated as CASSVGGTGQASTDTQYF.

This chain links TRBV25-1 with TRBJ2-1; D is perhaps TRBD1 (6 bases). The CDR3 runs 15 residues. With 4 bases removed from V and 8 bases from J, the gap between germline ends came to 18 bases. Germline V gene data show CDR1 as MGHDK and CDR2 as SYGVNS. DNA of the CDR3: TGTGCCAGCAGTGCAGGACAGTCTCTATCCTATGAGCAGTTCTTC. It translates to CASSAGQSLSYEQFF.

This sequence joins TRBV15 and TRBJ1-3; D is undetermined. Germline values: CDR1 LNHNV, CDR2 YYDKDF (reference sequence). V lost 7 bases to trimming and J lost 2 bases, with 15 bases between them. The length of the CDR3 is 15 residues. The CDR3 coding sequence is TGTGCCACCAACCAGCCGGCGGGAGCTGGAAACACCATATATTTT. Its translation is CATNQPAGAGNTIYF.

The chain links TRBV27 to TRBJ2-2, with 7 bases matching TRBD1. Germline CDR1 MNHEY, CDR2 SMNVEV (reference sequence). This CDR3 region has 15 residues. With V trimmed by 4 bases and J by 4 bases, 6 bases remained unmatched. CDR3 sequence (DNA): TGTGCCAGCAGTTCGTCAAGGGGGCCCACCGGGGAGCTGTTTTTT. This encodes CASSSSRGPTGELFF.

The rearrangement joins TRBV5-1 to TRBJ1-6; D remains unclear. Between the trimmed V and J ends, which lost 1 base and 8 bases, there was a span of 13 bases. Germline V gene lookup returns CDR1 SGHRS and CDR2 YFSETQ. CDR3 length: 15 residues. The CDR3 reads CASSLRTARDSPLHF. The CDR3 DNA follows: TGCGCCAGCAGCTTGAGGACGGCGAGGGATTCACCCCTCCACTTT.

The chain carries TRBV12-3 or TRBV12-4 and TRBJ1-5; D not resolved. CDR3 length: 13 residues. The V gene lost 5 bases and the J gene lost 0 bases, with 5 bases spanning the gap. DNA for the CDR3: TGTGCCAGCAGTATAATTAGCAATCAGCCCCAGCATTTT. This translates into CASSIISNQPQHF.

The V gene is TRBV19, the J gene TRBJ1-2; 8 bases align to TRBD1. The trim removed 1 base at V and 2 bases at J, leaving 3 bases unmatched. This CDR3 has 15 amino acids. CDR1 and CDR2 from the germline V gene are LNHDA and SQIVND (reference sequence). The CDR3 sequence: CASSIGGQANYGYTF. The CDR3 DNA follows: TGTGCCAGTAGTATAGGGGGACAGGCGAACTATGGCTACACCTTC. Variable domain in full (rest from reference TRBV19 and TRBJ1-2): DGGITQSPKYLFRKEGQNVTLSCEQNLNHDAMYWYRQDPGQGLRLIYYSQIVNDFQKGDIAEGYSVSREKKESFPLTVTSAQKNPTAFYLCASSIGGQANYGYTFGSGTRLTVV.

The V gene is TRBV4-2, the J gene TRBJ1-2; a weak D match, TRBD1 (5 bases). V lost 4 bases, J lost 5 bases, and 17 bases lay in between. Germline assignment: CDR1 LGHNA and CDR2 YNFKEQ. This CDR3 has 15 amino acids. CDR3 loop: CASSLRRGREYGYTF. As DNA, the CDR3 is TGTGCCAGCAGCCTTCGAAGGGGCCGCGAATATGGCTACACCTTC.

The CDR3 DNA reads TGTGCCAGCAGCCCCGGAGGTACAGGACAGGGGGCGATCCATGAGCAGTTCTTC. It is translated as CASSPGGTGQGAIHEQFF. This sequence joins TRBV6-4 and TRBJ2-1; TRBD1 agrees at 11 bases. V dropped 6 bases and J dropped 8; count of bases not matched to a gene: 18. The CDR3 length is 18 residues. Per the germline V gene, CDR1 is MRHNA and CDR2 is SNTAGT.

J is TRBJ1-1 and V is TRBV14; tentatively, D is TRBD1 (6 bases). V dropped 0 bases and J dropped 2 bases, with 10 bases sitting between them. Looked up from germline, CDR1 is SGHDN and CDR2 is FVKESK. This CDR3 is built from 15 residues. The CDR3 sequence is CASSQEDRPNTEAFF. The CDR3 region has the DNA TGTGCCAGCAGCCAAGAAGACAGGCCCAACACTGAAGCTTTCTTT.

This clone was counted only a few times. The rearrangement uses TRBV5-1 and TRBJ2-7; 7 bases fit TRBD2. V lost 0 bases, J lost 1 base, and 4 bases stayed unmatched. CDR3 length: 15 residues. The germline V gene has CDR1 SGHRS and CDR2 YFSETQ. CDR3 amino acids: CASSLGTSESYEQYF. CDR3 sequence (DNA): TGCGCCAGCAGCTTGGGTACTAGCGAATCCTACGAGCAGTACTTC.

This rearrangement joins TRBV15 to TRBJ1-2, with a tentative D call TRBD1 (6 bases). V was shortened by 3 bases and J by 7 bases, with 21 bases between the two germline ends. The germline V gene encodes CDR1 LNHNV and CDR2 YYDKDF (reference sequence). CDR3 length: 16 residues. CDR3 DNA: TGTGCCACCAGCAGTGGTTATGGCGGGGGGCTCGCTGGCTACACCTTC. This sequence encodes CATSSGYGGGLAGYTF.

The rearrangement uses TRBV19 and TRBJ2-3; D is undetermined. Germline V gives CDR1 LNHDA, CDR2 SQIVND (reference sequence). The V end lost 3 bases, the J end lost 3 bases, and 10 bases lay between the germline ends. This CDR3 comprises 14 residues. CDR3 sequence reads: CASSINTVTDTQYF. CDR3 coding DNA: TGTGCCAGTAGTATCAACACCGTTACAGATACGCAGTATTTT.

The J gene is TRBJ2-3, the V gene TRBV18; D uncertain. The ends were cut back, 2 bases at V and 0 bases at J, with 6 bases in the middle. The CDR3 has 14 amino acids. Germline CDR1 KGHSH, CDR2 LQKENI. The CDR3, as DNA: TGTGCCAGCTCACCAGGGCCTAGCACAGATACGCAGTATTTT. Its translation: CASSPGPSTDTQYF.

V usage is TRBV4-3 and J usage is TRBJ1-5; weak D call: TRBD1 (5 bases). V lost 4 bases and J 6 bases, leaving 16 bases between the germline ends. The CDR3 covers 15 residues. Per the germline V gene, CDR1 is LGHNA and CDR2 is YSLEER. Written as DNA, the CDR3 is TGCGCCAGCAGCCGAAATAGGCAGGGTAGTCAGCCCCAGCATTTT. Its translation is CASSRNRQGSQPQHF.

This chain uses TRBV15 with TRBJ1-3; 9 bases are shared with TRBD1. Germline V gene data show CDR1 as LNHNV and CDR2 as YYDKDF (reference sequence). Germline trimming cut 0 bases from V and 6 bases from J; bases unmatched to any gene: 6. The CDR3 runs 16 residues. CDR3 DNA: TGTGCCACCAGCAGAGATCGAGAACAGGGGGCAAACACCATATATTTT. Protein sequence: CATSRDREQGANTIYF.

The chain combines TRBV24-1 with TRBJ1-5; D not resolved. Germline V gene data show CDR1 as KGHDR and CDR2 as SFDVKD. This CDR3 region has 17 residues. The germline V and J ends were trimmed by 4 bases and 2 bases, with 17 bases remaining between them. CDR3: CATSDTPGYRGNQPQHF. The CDR3 DNA is TGTGCCACCAGTGACACCCCGGGGTACCGCGGCAATCAGCCCCAGCATTTT.

The CDR3 is CASSPLSDRGLSYGYTF. The CDR3 DNA reads as TGTGCCAGCTCACCCCTCTCGGACAGGGGGCTGAGCTATGGCTACACCTTC. This rearrangement joins TRBV18 to TRBJ1-2; 11 nucleotides align to TRBD1. The CDR3 spans 17 residues. V shed 3 bases, J shed 4 bases, and the junction held 10 bases outside the gene matches. CDR1 is KGHSH and CDR2 is LQKENI in the germline V gene.

The chain couples TRBV12-3 or TRBV12-4 to TRBJ1-2, with TRBD1 as a possible D gene (5 bases). V lost 6 bases, J lost 7 bases, and 15 bases lay in between. The CDR3 consists of 13 residues. Written as DNA, the CDR3 is TGTGCCAGCAGCCTCGGGGGGGGAATTGGCTACACCTTC. Residues: CASSLGGGIGYTF.

This sequence joins TRBV4-1 and TRBJ1-5, with 7 bases fitting TRBD1. The length of the CDR3 is 15 residues. Germline V gene lookup returns CDR1 MGHRA and CDR2 YSYEKL. Trimming took 1 base from V and 6 from J; bases not matched to a gene: 6. CDR3 bases: TGCGCCAGCAGCCAAGGTGACAGGGAATTTCAGCCCCAGCATTTT. It codes for CASSQGDREFQPQHF.

The gene calls are TRBV21-1 and TRBJ2-4; the table's D call, TRBD1, was not checked against the DNA. TRBV21-1 is recorded as a pseudogene. This CDR3 spans 17 amino acids. DNA for the CDR3: TGTGCCAGCAGCACTTTGACAGGGACCATAGCCAAAAACATTCAGTACTTC. Its translation: CASSTLTGTIAKNIQYF.

The V gene is TRBV7-3, the J gene TRBJ2-7, with D possibly being TRBD2 (5 bases). Per the germline V gene, CDR1 is SGHTA and CDR2 is FQGTGA. V lost 6 bases and J 0 bases, leaving 15 bases between the germline ends. This CDR3 is 15 amino acids long. Here the CDR3 reads CASSPRGGSSYEQYF. In nucleotides, the CDR3 is TGTGCCAGCAGTCCTCGAGGCGGGTCCTCCTACGAGCAGTACTTC. The whole variable domain, filled in from reference TRBV7-3 and TRBJ2-7, reads GAGVSQTPSNKVTEKGKYVELRCDPISGHTALYWYRQSLGQGPEFLIYFQGTGAADDSGLPNDRFFAVRPEGSVSTLKIQRTERGDSAVYLCASSPRGGSSYEQYFGPGTRLTVT.

The chain carries TRBV5-6 and TRBJ2-5, with a weak D call TRBD2 (6 bases). V was trimmed by 7 bases and J by 5 bases, leaving 12 bases between them. In germline, CDR1 is SGHDT, CDR2 YYEEEE. This CDR3 contains 12 residues. CDR3 sequence reads: CASGSGWETQYF. The CDR3, as DNA: TGTGCCAGCGGCAGCGGGTGGGAGACCCAGTACTTC.

The chain combines TRBV5-4 with TRBJ1-3; 11 bases fit TRBD1. The CDR3 consists of 17 residues. The germline V gene has CDR1 SGHNT and CDR2 YYREEE (reference sequence). The J segment lost 3 bases and the V segment lost 0 bases, leaving 5 bases of the junction unmatched. CDR3 region: CASSLAPGQGVGNTIYF. For the CDR3, the DNA is TGTGCCAGCAGCTTGGCTCCGGGACAGGGGGTTGGAAACACCATATATTTT.

This chain connects TRBV7-8 to TRBJ1-6, with 7 bases that match TRBD1. Germline CDR1 reads SGHVS; CDR2 reads FQNEAQ. V lost 5 bases, J lost 0 bases, and 22 bases stayed unmatched. The CDR3 is 22 residues long. In DNA form, the CDR3 reads TGTGCCAGCAGCCCGAGGTATCAGCCACCGGGACAGACAAGCTCCTATAATTCACCCCTCCACTTT. Its protein is CASSPRYQPPGQTSSYNSPLHF.

V usage is TRBV28 and J usage is TRBJ1-6; the match to TRBD1 covers 7 bases. V lost 3 bases and J lost 7; bases outside the gene matches: 6. Per germline, CDR1 MDHEN and CDR2 SYDVKM. The CDR3 is 15 amino acids. CDR3 bases: TGTGCCAGCAGTTTTGGGACAGAGGGAAATTCACCCCTCCACTTT. Amino acid sequence: CASSFGTEGNSPLHF.

V usage is TRBV7-9 and J usage is TRBJ1-5; TRBD1 matches 7 bases. This CDR3 spans 14 amino acids. Looked up from germline, CDR1 is SEHNR and CDR2 is FQNEAQ (reference sequence). Unmatched junction bases numbered 8, after V lost 7 bases and J lost 5 bases. The DNA for the CDR3 is TGTGCCAGCACCATAGGGGGCTCCTATCAGCCCCAGCATTTT. It specifies CASTIGGSYQPQHF.